This T cell receptor (beta chain) was identified in a study of human T cells and chemical hapten exposure. Time point here: patch test 1, 2 weeks after DPC sensitization. Treatment noted: therapeutic diphenylcyclopropenone sensitization with weekly scalp DPC. The authors' total RNA extraction used unfractionated whole blood. As regards this clonotype: This could be a read error, since a much larger clone is one nucleotide away.

Unique molecular identifiers were attached to individual cDNA molecules within the library. A single record per CDR3 protein comes from TCRdb applying MiXCR to the RACE reads. The sample contains fewer than 100,000 distinct CDR3 sequences, 10% to 15% of which appear only once. The germline gives CDR1 LGHDT, CDR2 YNNKEL (reference sequence). The CDR3 extends over 15 amino acids. The chain employs TRBV3-1 and TRBJ2-5, with 7 positions matching TRBD2. Source: whole blood, taken in connection with sensitization to the hapten diphenylcyclopropenone (DPC). This receptor was taken from a woman aged 55 to 70 with alopecia areata. Some clones in this sample may be carry-over from other donors' samples. The CDR3 DNA follows: TGTGCCAGCACCCAACTAAGCGGGGCACAAGAGACCCAGTACTTC. Translating gives CASTQLSGAQETQYF.